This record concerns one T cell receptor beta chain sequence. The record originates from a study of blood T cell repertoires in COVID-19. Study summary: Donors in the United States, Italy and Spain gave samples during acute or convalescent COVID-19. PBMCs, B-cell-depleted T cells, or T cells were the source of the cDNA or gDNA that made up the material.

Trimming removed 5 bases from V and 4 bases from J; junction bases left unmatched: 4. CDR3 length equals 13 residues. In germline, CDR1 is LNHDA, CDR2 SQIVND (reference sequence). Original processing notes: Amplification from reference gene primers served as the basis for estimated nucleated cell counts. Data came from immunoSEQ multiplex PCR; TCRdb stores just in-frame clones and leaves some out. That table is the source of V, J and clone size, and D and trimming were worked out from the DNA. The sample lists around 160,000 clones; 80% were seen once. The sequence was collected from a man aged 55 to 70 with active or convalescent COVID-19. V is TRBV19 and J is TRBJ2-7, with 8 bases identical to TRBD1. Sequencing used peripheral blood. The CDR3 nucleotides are TGTGCCAGTAGTGGGGACAGGCTTTACGAGCAGTACTTC. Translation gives CASSGDRLYEQYF.